This T cell receptor (beta chain) was found in a study of blood T cell repertoires in COVID-19. The table came from immunoSEQ multiplex PCR; TCRdb's copy has only in-frame clones and leaves some out. The sample consists of roughly 250,000 clones, about 87% of them appearing once. The CDR3 contains 13 residues. Per germline, CDR1 LGHNA and CDR2 YSLEER. V was clipped by 2 bases and J by 7 bases, with 11 bases between them. The chain uses TRBV4-3 and TRBJ1-1; TRBD1 might be the D (5 bases). Sequencing input: PBMCs or T cells enriched from blood (not recorded which). The source is a woman aged 50 to 65 who had recovered from COVID-19. This chain's CDR3 is CASSQLTGDEAFF. In DNA form, the CDR3 reads TGCGCCAGCAGCCAACTCACAGGAGATGAAGCTTTCTTT.